Each of the 7 T cell receptor beta chains below was sequenced from the same sample in a study of cytomegalovirus exposure and HLA in healthy donors. The PCR contained 60 Vbeta and 13 Jbeta primers. Measured with immunoSEQ multiplex PCR; TCRdb has only the in-frame clones, and not every one. The sample carries roughly 220,000 clones, roughly 80% recorded once. The sample taken for sequencing was PBMCs. These receptors were obtained from a man between 50 and 59 years old in good health and CMV-seronegative.

The chain carries TRBV6-5 and TRBJ1-4, with 7 bases matching TRBD1. The ends lost 6 bases at V and 9 bases at J; junction bases unmatched: 13. CDR3 length equals 15 residues. CDR1 MNHEY and CDR2 SVGAGI come from the germline V gene. The CDR3 is CASSQLQGRTKKLFF. CDR3 nucleotides: TGTGCCAGCAGCCAACTACAGGGGAGGACGAAAAAACTGTTTTTT.

The chain uses TRBV27 and TRBJ2-2, with 13 bases that match TRBD2. Germline V gives CDR1 MNHEY, CDR2 SMNVEV (reference sequence). CDR3 length: 13 amino acids. Trimming took 8 bases from V and 6 from J; bases not matched to a gene: 0. CDR3 residues: CASGLAGAGELFF. CDR3 bases: TGTGCCAGCGGACTAGCGGGAGCCGGGGAGCTGTTTTTT.

Comment on this clone: Mismatch with germline at one junction end may stem from a read error. Here the CDR3 DNA reads TGTGCCAGCAGCTCAATTCCGGGACAGGGCCACAATGAGCGGTTCTTC. This codes for CASSSIPGQGHNERFF. The genes are TRBV5-6 and TRBJ2-1, with 9 bases matching TRBD1. This CDR3 contains 16 residues. Germline CDR1 SGHDT, CDR2 YYEEEE.

The V and J genes are TRBV18 and TRBJ1-2, with D perhaps matching TRBD1 (5 bases). V lost 3 bases, J lost 2 bases, and 13 bases lay in between. Germline CDR1 and CDR2: KGHSH and LQKENI. CDR3 length: 15 residues. For the CDR3, the DNA is TGTGCCAGCTCACCTTCGGGCCCAGGGAACTATGGCTACACCTTC. Amino acids: CASSPSGPGNYGYTF.

The V gene is TRBV30, the J gene TRBJ1-3; perhaps TRBD1 as D (6 bases). The V end lost 5 bases, the J end lost 0 bases, and 11 bases lay between the germline ends. CDR1 and CDR2 (germline): GTSNPN, SVGIG (reference sequence). The CDR3 is made up of 14 amino acids. CDR3 sequence (DNA): TGTGCCTGGTCCCCAGGGGACTCTGGAAACACCATATATTTT. Translated, it gives CAWSPGDSGNTIYF. The variable domain in full, completed from reference TRBV30 and TRBJ1-3, reads SQTIHQWPATLVQPVGSPLSLECTVEGTSNPNLYWYRQAAGRGLQLLFYSVGIGQISSEVPQNLSASRPQDRQFILSSKKLLLSDSGFYLCAWSPGDSGNTIYFGEGSWLTVV.

The rearrangement links TRBV28 to TRBJ1-2, with a weak D call TRBD1 (6 bases). CDR1 is MDHEN and CDR2 is SYDVKM in the germline V gene. V shed 8 bases and J shed 3 bases, with 19 bases lying between them. The CDR3 runs 15 residues. As DNA, the CDR3 is TGTGCCAGCGGGACCCTCCGGGGGGCCCACTATGGCTACACCTTC. This codes for CASGTLRGAHYGYTF.

This clone came up a few times. The chain is built from TRBV11-3 and TRBJ2-7; perhaps TRBD1 as D (5 bases). The CDR3 length is 13 residues. The V end lost 5 bases, the J end lost 0 bases, and 8 bases lay between the germline ends. CDR1 is SGHNT, CDR2 YENEEA, per germline. CDR3 nucleotide sequence: TGTGCCAGCAGCACAACAGGCTCCTACGAGCAGTACTTC. The encoded protein is CASSTTGSYEQYF.